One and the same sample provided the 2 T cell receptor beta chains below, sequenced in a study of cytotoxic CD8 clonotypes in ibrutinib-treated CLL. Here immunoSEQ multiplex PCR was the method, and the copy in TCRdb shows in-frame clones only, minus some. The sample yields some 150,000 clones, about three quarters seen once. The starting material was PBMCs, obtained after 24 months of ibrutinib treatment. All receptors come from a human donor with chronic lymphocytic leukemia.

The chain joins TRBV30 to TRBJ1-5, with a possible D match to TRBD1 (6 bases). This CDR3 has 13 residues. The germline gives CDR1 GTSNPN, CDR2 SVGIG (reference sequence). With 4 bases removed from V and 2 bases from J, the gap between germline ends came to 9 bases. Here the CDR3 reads CAWKGGGNQPQHF. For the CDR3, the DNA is TGTGCCTGGAAGGGGGGGGGCAATCAGCCCCAGCATTTT. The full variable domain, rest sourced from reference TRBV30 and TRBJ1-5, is SQTIHQWPATLVQPVGSPLSLECTVEGTSNPNLYWYRQAAGRGLQLLFYSVGIGQISSEVPQNLSASRPQDRQFILSSKKLLLSDSGFYLCAWKGGGNQPQHFGDGTRLSIL.

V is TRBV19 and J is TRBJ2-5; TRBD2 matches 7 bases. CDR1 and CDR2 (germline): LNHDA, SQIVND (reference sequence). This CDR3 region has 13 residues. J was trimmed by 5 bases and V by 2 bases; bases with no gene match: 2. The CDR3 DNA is TGTGCCAGTAGTATATCCGGGAGGGAGACCCAGTACTTC. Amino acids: CASSISGRETQYF.